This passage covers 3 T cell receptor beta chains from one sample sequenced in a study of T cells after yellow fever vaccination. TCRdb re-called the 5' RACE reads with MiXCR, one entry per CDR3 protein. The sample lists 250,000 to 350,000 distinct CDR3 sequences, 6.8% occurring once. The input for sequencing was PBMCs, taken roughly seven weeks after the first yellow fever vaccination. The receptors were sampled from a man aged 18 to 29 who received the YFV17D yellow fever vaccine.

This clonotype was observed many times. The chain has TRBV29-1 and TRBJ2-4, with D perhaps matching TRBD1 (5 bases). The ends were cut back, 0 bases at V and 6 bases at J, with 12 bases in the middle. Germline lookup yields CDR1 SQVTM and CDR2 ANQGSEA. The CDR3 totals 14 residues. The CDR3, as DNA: TGCAGCGTTGAAGATGGGCAGGGTCGAAACATTCAGTACTTC. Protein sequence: CSVEDGQGRNIQYF.

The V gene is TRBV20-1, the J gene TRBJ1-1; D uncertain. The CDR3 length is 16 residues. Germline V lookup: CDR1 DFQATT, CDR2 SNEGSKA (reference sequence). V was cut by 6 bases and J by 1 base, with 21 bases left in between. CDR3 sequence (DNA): TGCAGTGCCCAGGCTATCCTAATCGGGCCGAACACTGAAGCTTTCTTT. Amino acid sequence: CSAQAILIGPNTEAFF.

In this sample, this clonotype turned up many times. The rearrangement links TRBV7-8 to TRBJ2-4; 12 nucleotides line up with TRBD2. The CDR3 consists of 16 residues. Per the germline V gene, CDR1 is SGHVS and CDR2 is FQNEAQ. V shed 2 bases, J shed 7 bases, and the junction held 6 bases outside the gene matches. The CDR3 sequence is CASSLFLAGGGNIQYF. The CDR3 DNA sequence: TGTGCCAGCAGCTTATTCCTAGCGGGGGGGGGGAACATTCAGTACTTC.